Listed below are T cell receptor beta chains from one sample, sequenced in a study of OX40 agonist ivuxolimab in advanced cancers. The method was immunoSEQ multiplex PCR; TCRdb's version includes in-frame clones alone and lacks a portion of them. The sample includes about 70,000 clones, around nine tenths seen only once; the top ten take about 5%. The sequences come from CD4+ or CD8+ T cells sorted from blood, collected in a trial of the OX40 agonist ivuxolimab. Source of these receptors: an adult with an advanced solid tumor such as melanoma, head and neck, liver or kidney cancer. The CDR3 runs from the conserved cysteine through the conserved F or W. Fields, in order: V gene, clone size, D gene, J gene, CDR3 DNA, CDR3 protein. D genes are given only for firm matches. Clone size is shown for a subset of rows, as once, few, many or a class of expanded clone.

TRBV28	-	-	TRBJ2-1	TGTGCCAGCAGCCCCCCGGACCCTGACCAGTTCTTC	CASSPPDPDQFF
TRBV4-3	-	TRBD2	TRBJ2-1	TGCGCCAGCAGCCCAAAGCCGGGACTAGAGCAGTTCTTC	CASSPKPGLEQFF
TRBV2	-	-	TRBJ2-1	TGTGCCAGCAGCCCTCTCAGCTCCTACAATGAGCAGTTCTTC	CASSPLSSYNEQFF
TRBV28	-	TRBD1	TRBJ1-2	TGTGCCAGCAGTTTGACAGGGGATTTCAGCTACACCTTC	CASSLTGDFSYTF
TRBV7-2	-	-	TRBJ2-3	TGTGCCAGCAGCAACCCCGGCCCGAGAGGCACAGATACGCAGTATTTT	CASSNPGPRGTDTQYF
TRBV5-6	-	TRBD1	TRBJ1-2	TGTGCCAGCAGCCCAGGACAGGCGAATGGCTACACCTTC	CASSPGQANGYTF
TRBV6-5	-	TRBD1	TRBJ1-6	TGTGCCAGCCACAGGGGTTCACCCCTCCACTTT	CASHRGSPLHF
TRBV4-1	few	-	TRBJ2-7	TGCGCCAGCAGCCAAGGATCTCCACCTGGCGAGCAGTACTTC	CASSQGSPPGEQYF
TRBV21-1	-	-	TRBJ1-1	TGTGCCAGCAGCAAAGGTTACAGCACTGAAGCTTTCTTT	CASSKGYSTEAFF
TRBV5-1	-	TRBD1	TRBJ2-7	TGCGCCAGCAGCTTGGGGACAGGGGGCTACGAGCAGTACTTC	CASSLGTGGYEQYF
TRBV11-2	-	-	TRBJ1-2	TGTGCCAGCAGCTTAGGCATCTTCTATGGCTACACCTTC	CASSLGIFYGYTF
TRBV10-2	few	TRBD2	TRBJ2-7	TGCGCCAGCAAGGCGGGAGGGACCCACGAGCAGTACTTC	CASKAGGTHEQYF
TRBV7-2	-	-	TRBJ2-7	TGTGCCAGCAGCTTAGGGGGGGGCCGAAAGGGAGGTGAGCAGTACTTC	CASSLGGGRKGGEQYF
TRBV4-3	-	TRBD1	TRBJ2-1	TGCGCCAGCAGCCTAGAGACAGGGATCCGGAATGAGCAGTTCTTC	CASSLETGIRNEQFF
TRBV10-3	-	-	TRBJ2-2	TGTGCCATCAGTGAGTCTGACCGAAACACCGGGGAGCTGTTTTTT	CAISESDRNTGELFF
TRBV9	-	TRBD1	TRBJ2-3	TGTGCCAGCAGCAAAGGACAGGGCACAGATACGCAGTATTTT	CASSKGQGTDTQYF
TRBV28	-	TRBD2	TRBJ2-2	TGTGCCAGCAGTTCCCCCTGGGTACGGCGGGGGTCGAACACCGGGGAGCTGTTTTTT	CASSSPWVRRGSNTGELFF
TRBV6-5	once	-	TRBJ2-1	TGTGCCAGCAGTAGTGGCTATTGGACGGCGGATGAGCAGTTCTTC	CASSSGYWTADEQFF
TRBV6-5	once	TRBD1	TRBJ2-7	TGTGCCAGCAGTTACTTCCGGACAGGGGTAGGCGAGCAGTACTTC	CASSYFRTGVGEQYF
TRBV6-5	-	-	TRBJ2-7	TGTGCCAGCAGGGACCAGGGAAATAGCCCCTACGAGCAGTACTTC	CASRDQGNSPYEQYF
TRBV5-4	-	TRBD2	TRBJ2-5	TGTGCCAGCAGCCAAGCGGGAAAGGAGGAGACCCAGTACTTC	CASSQAGKEETQYF
TRBV6-5	-	TRBD1	TRBJ2-7	TGTGCCAGCAGTTACCTGGACAGGGGCTCCTACGAGCAGTACTTC	CASSYLDRGSYEQYF
TRBV5-1	-	-	TRBJ2-1	TGCGCCAGCAGTAACCGGGGGACTCATCAGTTCTTC	CASSNRGTHQFF
TRBV7-2	-	-	TRBJ1-3	TGTGCCAGCAGCTTAGATCCTGGAAACACCATATATTTT	CASSLDPGNTIYF
TRBV6-1	-	-	TRBJ1-2	TGTGCCAGCAACGACAGGACTATTAACTATGGCTACACCTTC	CASNDRTINYGYTF
TRBV27	-	TRBD2	TRBJ2-5	TGTGCCAGCACCAAGGCGTCTAGCGGGAGGGCGAATGAGCAGTACTTC	CASTKASSGRANEQYF
TRBV15	-	-	TRBJ2-5	TGTGCCACCAGCTCAGGGGGGGAGACCCAGTACTTC	CATSSGGETQYF